These 21 T cell receptor beta chains were sequenced from one sample in a study of OX40 agonist ivuxolimab in advanced cancers. Clones were sequenced by immunoSEQ multiplex PCR, and TCRdb holds only the in-frame ones, with some missing. In the table there are 55,000 to 65,000 clones, approximately 81% of which are singletons. The sample in question was CD4+ or CD8+ T cells sorted from blood, obtained in a trial of the OX40 agonist ivuxolimab. The source is an adult with an advanced solid tumor such as melanoma, head and neck, liver or kidney cancer.

Here the CDR3 DNA reads TGTGCCAGCACTAGCGATTTCTCCTACGAGCAGTACTTC. It translates to CASTSDFSYEQYF. The rearrangement links TRBV6-5 to TRBJ2-7; possible D gene TRBD2, 6 bases. Germline CDR1 and CDR2: MNHEY and SVGAGI. V lost 7 bases and J lost 0, with 10 bases in between. The CDR3 sequence is 13 residues long.

This clone was counted only a few times. The chain links TRBV14 to TRBJ1-1, with 8 bases lining up with TRBD1. The CDR3 has 14 residues. V shed 3 bases, J shed 3 bases, and the junction held 3 bases outside the gene matches. Germline loops: CDR1 SGHDN, CDR2 FVKESK. CDR3 region: CASSQDRVYTEAFF. CDR3 nucleotide sequence: TGTGCCAGCAGCCAGGACAGGGTTTACACTGAAGCTTTCTTT. Combining the CDR3 with reference TRBV14 and TRBJ1-1 gives the whole variable domain EAGVTQFPSHSVIEKGQTVTLRCDPISGHDNLYWYRRVMGKEIKFLLHFVKESKQDESGMPNNRFLAERTGGTYSTLKVQPAELEDSGVYFCASSQDRVYTEAFFGQGTRLTVV.

Details on this clone: The sample holds other DNA sequences that translate to the same CDR3. This rearrangement joins TRBV11-2 to TRBJ1-4, with D perhaps TRBD1 (6 bases). Germline V gene data show CDR1 as SGHAT and CDR2 as FQNNGV. There are 13 residues in the CDR3. The V gene lost 0 bases and the J gene lost 11 bases, with 10 bases spanning the gap. The CDR3 loop is CASSLDLTGKLFF. In DNA, the CDR3 is TGTGCCAGCAGCTTAGATCTAACAGGGAAACTGTTTTTT.

This clone showed up just once. The chain recombines TRBV2 with TRBJ2-7; D possibly corresponds to TRBD1 (5 bases). The CDR3 extends over 14 amino acids. V shed 4 bases and J shed 2 bases, with 12 bases lying between them. Germline V lookup: CDR1 SNHLY, CDR2 FYNNEI. This CDR3 is CASSVLGQTYEQYF. For the CDR3, the DNA is TGTGCCAGCAGTGTTTTGGGGCAGACCTACGAGCAGTACTTC.

In its sample, this clone was seen once. The chain joins TRBV9 to TRBJ2-2; the D is unclear. Germline V gene sequence: CDR1 SGDLS, CDR2 YYNGEE. Deletions cut 0 bases from V and 6 bases from J, with 0 bases between. The CDR3 consists of 11 residues. The CDR3 coding sequence is TGTGCCAGCAGCGTAGCCGGGGAGCTGTTTTTT. Translation gives CASSVAGELFF.

V usage is TRBV18 and J usage is TRBJ2-3; no definite D call. The CDR3 has 11 residues. Germline values: CDR1 KGHSH, CDR2 LQKENI. Trimming shortened V by 8 bases and J by 1 base, and 4 bases separated the two germline ends. CDR3 amino acids: CASRRTDTQYF. The CDR3 nucleotides are TGTGCCAGCCGTCGCACAGATACGCAGTATTTT. The complete variable domain, with remaining parts taken from reference TRBV18 and TRBJ2-3, reads NAGVMQNPRHLVRRRGQEARLRCSPMKGHSHVYWYRQLPEEGLKFMVYLQKENIIDESGMPKERFSAEFPKEGPSILRIQQVVRGDSAAYFCASRRTDTQYFGPGTRLTVL.

The genes are TRBV5-4 and TRBJ2-7; 8 positions match TRBD2. J was trimmed by 2 bases and V by 4 bases; bases with no gene match: 11. From germline, CDR1 is SGHNT and CDR2 YYREEE (reference sequence). The CDR3 loop spans 16 amino acids. CDR3 sequence (DNA): TGTGCCAGCAGCCAGACTAGCGCGGGAGTTCCCTACGAGCAGTACTTC. Amino acid sequence: CASSQTSAGVPYEQYF. Full variable domain (remainder filled in from reference TRBV5-4 and TRBJ2-7): ETGVTQSPTHLIKTRGQQVTLRCSSQSGHNTVSWYQQALGQGPQFIFQYYREEENGRGNFPPRFSGLQFPNYSSELNVNALELDDSALYLCASSQTSAGVPYEQYFGPGTRLTVT.

The chain is built from TRBV18 and TRBJ1-2; D remains ambiguous. The CDR3 consists of 14 residues. V dropped 0 bases and J dropped 3 bases, with 8 bases sitting between them. Germline values: CDR1 KGHSH, CDR2 LQKENI. The CDR3 protein is CASSPPGSDYGYTF. DNA for the CDR3: TGTGCCAGCTCACCACCGGGGTCCGACTATGGCTACACCTTC.

The chain recombines TRBV18 with TRBJ1-3; D is uncertain. The length of the CDR3 is 13 residues. V was cut by 3 bases and J by 5 bases, with 8 bases left in between. The germline gives CDR1 KGHSH, CDR2 LQKENI. In DNA, the CDR3 is TGTGCCAGCTCACCTTCGGTTAGAAACACCATATATTTT. It specifies CASSPSVRNTIYF.

The J gene is TRBJ2-7, the V gene TRBV7-6; 10 bases match TRBD2. V lost 4 bases and J lost 6; bases outside the gene matches: 6. The germline V gene has CDR1 SGHVS and CDR2 FNYEAQ. This CDR3 contains 14 residues. DNA for the CDR3: TGTGCCAGCAGCTCCCTAGCGGGAGCGGGCGAGCAGTACTTC. Protein product: CASSSLAGAGEQYF.

V is TRBV15 and J is TRBJ2-7, with a tentative D call TRBD1 (5 bases). V gave up 5 bases and J gave up 2 bases, with 16 bases separating them. Germline loops: CDR1 LNHNV, CDR2 YYDKDF (reference sequence). The CDR3 is 15 residues long. CDR3 region: CATSADRLGAYEQYF. DNA of the CDR3: TGTGCCACCAGCGCCGACCGTCTAGGGGCCTACGAGCAGTACTTC.

The chain recombines TRBV5-1 with TRBJ1-1; 7 bases agree with TRBD1. Germline loops: CDR1 SGHRS, CDR2 YFSETQ. This CDR3 spans 15 amino acids. V dropped 1 base and J dropped 2; count of bases not matched to a gene: 5. As DNA, the CDR3 is TGCGCCAGCAGCTTGAGACAGGGTGGTAACACTGAAGCTTTCTTT. Encoded protein: CASSLRQGGNTEAFF.

The V and J genes are TRBV7-8 and TRBJ2-1; D gene unclear. This CDR3 region has 11 residues. Germline V gives CDR1 SGHVS, CDR2 FQNEAQ. Trimming stripped 1 base from V and 10 bases from J, with 5 bases between. Here the CDR3 reads CASSLEGEQFF. DNA of the CDR3: TGTGCCAGCAGCTTAGAGGGCGAGCAGTTCTTC.

The chain is built from TRBV28 and TRBJ1-2; no clear D gene. CDR1 is MDHEN, CDR2 SYDVKM, per germline. V was trimmed by 4 bases and J by 8 bases, leaving 11 bases between them. CDR3 length equals 12 residues. The chain's CDR3 is CASSSGTGGYTF. In DNA form, the CDR3 reads TGTGCCAGCAGTTCCGGCACGGGGGGCTACACCTTC.

V gene TRBV4-1 combines with J gene TRBJ1-5, with D perhaps matching TRBD1 (5 bases). The CDR3 length is 14 residues. From germline, CDR1 is MGHRA and CDR2 YSYEKL. V lost 1 base, J lost 3 bases, and 7 bases lay in between. The CDR3 DNA follows: TGCGCCAGCAGCCAAGGGGGCTACAATCAGCCCCAGCATTTT. Its translation is CASSQGGYNQPQHF.

The V call is TRBV2, the J call TRBJ2-7; 10 bases are a match to TRBD2. Trimming at V came to 4 bases and at J to 3 bases, leaving 9 bases not matched to a gene. CDR1 SNHLY and CDR2 FYNNEI come from the germline V gene. The CDR3 sequence is 16 residues long. The CDR3 DNA is TGTGCCAGCAGTGTTAGCGGGGGGAATCGGGGCTACGAGCAGTACTTC. Its protein product is CASSVSGGNRGYEQYF.

This rearrangement joins TRBV4-2 to TRBJ2-1, with 15 bases that match TRBD2. Germline V lookup: CDR1 LGHNA, CDR2 YNFKEQ. V was clipped by 1 base and J by 7 bases; unmatched bases: 2. The CDR3 spans 16 residues. As DNA, the CDR3 is TGTGCCAGCAGCCAAGGGACTAGCGGGGGGGATAATGAGCAGTTCTTC. Its translation is CASSQGTSGGDNEQFF.

The chain recombines TRBV6-4 with TRBJ2-1; tentative D call: TRBD1 (5 bases). Trimming pared 5 bases from V and 0 bases from J, leaving 11 bases between. Germline V gene sequence: CDR1 MRHNA, CDR2 SNTAGT. This CDR3 has 15 amino acids. DNA for the CDR3: TGTGCCAGCAGTACCGGACATGGCTCCTACAATGAGCAGTTCTTC. Its protein is CASSTGHGSYNEQFF.

DNA for the CDR3: TGTGCCAGCAGCACACATGCACGCGAGACCCAGTACTTC. Encoded protein: CASSTHARETQYF. The V and J genes are TRBV7-2 and TRBJ2-5, with D hard to call. CDR1 is SGHTA and CDR2 is FQGNSA in the germline V gene. The CDR3 totals 13 residues. The V end lost 5 bases, the J end lost 5 bases, and 12 bases lay between the germline ends.

The V call is TRBV30, the J call TRBJ1-6; D possibly corresponds to TRBD1 (6 bases). This CDR3 comprises 14 residues. Germline-derived CDR1 and CDR2 are GTSNPN and SVGIG (reference sequence). V shed 4 bases and J shed 7 bases, with 14 bases lying between them. The CDR3 loop is CAWTTGQRNSPLHF. CDR3 DNA sequence: TGTGCCTGGACGACTGGACAGCGAAATTCACCCCTCCACTTT.

This clone came up once. The chain links TRBV14 to TRBJ2-7; D is ambiguous. The CDR3 sequence is 11 residues long. Trimming stripped 3 bases from V and 7 bases from J, with 7 bases between. Germline CDR1 SGHDN, CDR2 FVKESK. The CDR3 DNA reads TGTGCCAGCAGCCACGTCGGGGAGCAGTACTTC. Residues: CASSHVGEQYF.